This T cell receptor beta chain was documented in a study of beta chain features in type 1 diabetes. In germline, CDR1 is SQVTM, CDR2 ANQGSEA. The CDR3 runs to 15 residues. Trimming stripped 7 bases from V and 4 bases from J, with 20 bases between. Expressed TCRB transcripts were sequenced after all isolated RNA was converted to cDNA. Sequencing was performed with immunoSEQ multiplex PCR; in TCRdb, only in-frame clones are kept and a portion is missing. The table lists fewer than 650,000 clones, about 16% of them singletons. The TCR sequence derives from a man aged 18-30 years in good health. Sequencing was performed on naive CD4+ T cells from blood. The chain couples TRBV29-1 to TRBJ2-1; D is perhaps TRBD2 (6 bases). This CDR3 reads CSANAGSHVYNEQFF. CDR3 bases: TGCAGCGCCAATGCCGGGAGCCATGTATACAATGAGCAGTTCTTC.